The 2 T cell receptor beta chains given below trace back to one sample, sequenced in a study of OX40 agonist ivuxolimab in advanced cancers. Only in-frame clones appear in the TCRdb table, and some are missing; sequencing was by immunoSEQ multiplex PCR. This table holds 70,000 to 95,000 clones, about 89% found once. Source: CD4+ or CD8+ T cells sorted from blood, taken in a trial of the OX40 agonist ivuxolimab. All receptors derive from an adult with an advanced solid tumor such as melanoma, head and neck, liver or kidney cancer.

The genes are TRBV27 and TRBJ2-7, with 9 bases that match TRBD2. The CDR3 is 14 residues long. Germline V gene data show CDR1 as MNHEY and CDR2 as SMNVEV (reference sequence). With 6 bases clipped from V and 6 bases from J, the junction kept 9 bases outside the gene matches. The CDR3 sequence: CASRAGTSFLEQYF. The CDR3 DNA is TGTGCCAGCAGAGCCGGGACTAGCTTTCTCGAGCAGTACTTC.

DNA for the CDR3: TGTGCCAGCAGTTTACCGGACAGGAACACCGGGGAGCTGTTTTTT. Amino acid sequence: CASSLPDRNTGELFF. The chain links TRBV6-5 to TRBJ2-2; D may be TRBD1 (6 bases). This CDR3 has 15 residues. V was trimmed by 4 bases and J by 1 base, leaving 10 bases between them. The germline V gene has CDR1 MNHEY and CDR2 SVGAGI.